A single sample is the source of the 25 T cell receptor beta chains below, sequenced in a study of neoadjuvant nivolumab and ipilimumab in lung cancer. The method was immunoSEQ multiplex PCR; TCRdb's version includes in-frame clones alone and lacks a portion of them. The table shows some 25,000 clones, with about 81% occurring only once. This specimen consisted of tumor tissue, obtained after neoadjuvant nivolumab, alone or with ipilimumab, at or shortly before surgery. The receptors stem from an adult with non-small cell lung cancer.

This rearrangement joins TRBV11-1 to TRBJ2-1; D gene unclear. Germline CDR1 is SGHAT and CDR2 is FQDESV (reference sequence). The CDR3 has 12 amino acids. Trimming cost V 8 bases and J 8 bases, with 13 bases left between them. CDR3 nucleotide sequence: TGTGCCAGCCGCCTGCAAGAGGATGAGCAGTTCTTC. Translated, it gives CASRLQEDEQFF.

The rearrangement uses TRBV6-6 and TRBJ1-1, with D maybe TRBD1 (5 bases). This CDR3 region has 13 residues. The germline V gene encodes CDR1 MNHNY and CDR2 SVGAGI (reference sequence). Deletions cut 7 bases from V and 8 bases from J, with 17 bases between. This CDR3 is CASTPSGTLEAFF. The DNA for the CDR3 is TGTGCCAGCACCCCCTCCGGGACTTTGGAAGCTTTCTTT.

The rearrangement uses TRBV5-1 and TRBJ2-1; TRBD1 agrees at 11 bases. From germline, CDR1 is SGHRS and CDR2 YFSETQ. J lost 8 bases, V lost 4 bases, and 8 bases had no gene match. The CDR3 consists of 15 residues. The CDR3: CASSILGQGAYEQFF. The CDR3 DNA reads TGCGCCAGCAGCATTCTCGGACAGGGGGCTTATGAGCAGTTCTTC.

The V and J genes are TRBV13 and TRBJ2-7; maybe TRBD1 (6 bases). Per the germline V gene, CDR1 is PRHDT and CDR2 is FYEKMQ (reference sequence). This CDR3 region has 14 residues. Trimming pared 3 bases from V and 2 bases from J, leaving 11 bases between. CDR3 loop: CASSLRQETYEQYF. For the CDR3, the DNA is TGTGCCAGCAGCTTGCGACAGGAGACCTACGAGCAGTACTTC.

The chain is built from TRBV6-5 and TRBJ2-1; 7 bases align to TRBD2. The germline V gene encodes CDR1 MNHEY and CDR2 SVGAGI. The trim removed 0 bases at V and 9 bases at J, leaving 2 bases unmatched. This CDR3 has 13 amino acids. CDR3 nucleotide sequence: TGTGCCAGCAGTTACTCTTCGGGGGGTGAGCAGTTCTTC. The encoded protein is CASSYSSGGEQFF.

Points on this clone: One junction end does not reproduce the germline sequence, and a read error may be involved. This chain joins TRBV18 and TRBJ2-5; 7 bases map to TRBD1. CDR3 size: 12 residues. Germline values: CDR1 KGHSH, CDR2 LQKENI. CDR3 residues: CTSSGQQETQYF. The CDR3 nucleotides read TGTACCAGCTCGGGACAGCAAGAGACCCAGTACTTC.

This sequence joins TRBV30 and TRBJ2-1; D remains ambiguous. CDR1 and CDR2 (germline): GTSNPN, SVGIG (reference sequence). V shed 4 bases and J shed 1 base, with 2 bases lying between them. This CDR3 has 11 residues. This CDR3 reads CAWISYNEQFF. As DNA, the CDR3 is TGTGCCTGGATTTCCTACAATGAGCAGTTCTTC. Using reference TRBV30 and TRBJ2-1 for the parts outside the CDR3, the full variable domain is SQTIHQWPATLVQPVGSPLSLECTVEGTSNPNLYWYRQAAGRGLQLLFYSVGIGQISSEVPQNLSASRPQDRQFILSSKKLLLSDSGFYLCAWISYNEQFFGPGTRLTVL.

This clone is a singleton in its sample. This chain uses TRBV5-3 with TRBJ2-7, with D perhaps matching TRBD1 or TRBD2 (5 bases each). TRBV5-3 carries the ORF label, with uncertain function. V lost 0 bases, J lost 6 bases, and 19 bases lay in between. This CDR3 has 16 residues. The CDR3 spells CARSLVRTGTRGEQYF. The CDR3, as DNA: TGTGCCAGAAGCTTGGTACGGACCGGAACGAGGGGCGAGCAGTACTTC.

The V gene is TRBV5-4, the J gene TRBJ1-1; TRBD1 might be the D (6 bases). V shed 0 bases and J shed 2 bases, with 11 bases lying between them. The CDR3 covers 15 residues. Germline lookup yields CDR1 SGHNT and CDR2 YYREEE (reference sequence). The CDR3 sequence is CASSLAPGVNTEAFF. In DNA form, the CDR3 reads TGTGCCAGCAGCTTGGCCCCAGGGGTTAACACTGAAGCTTTCTTT.

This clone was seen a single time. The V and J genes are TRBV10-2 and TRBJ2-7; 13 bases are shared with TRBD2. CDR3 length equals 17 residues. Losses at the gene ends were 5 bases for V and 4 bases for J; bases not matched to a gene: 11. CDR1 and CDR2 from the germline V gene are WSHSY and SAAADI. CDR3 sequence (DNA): TGCGCCAGCAGTCCCGGGACTAGCGGGAATGTTCGTTACGAGCAGTACTTC. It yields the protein CASSPGTSGNVRYEQYF.

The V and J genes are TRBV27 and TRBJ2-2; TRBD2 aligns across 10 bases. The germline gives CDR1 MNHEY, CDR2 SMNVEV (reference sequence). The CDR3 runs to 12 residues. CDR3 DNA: TGTACTAGCGGGACCAACACCGGGGAGCTGTTTTTT. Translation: CTSGTNTGELFF.

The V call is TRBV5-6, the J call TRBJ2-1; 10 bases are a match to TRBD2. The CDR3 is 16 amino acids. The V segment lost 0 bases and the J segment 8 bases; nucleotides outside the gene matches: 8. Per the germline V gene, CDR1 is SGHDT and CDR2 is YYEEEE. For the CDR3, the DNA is TGTGCCAGCAGCTTGGAATCTAGCGGGAGTCCTGATGAGCAGTTCTTC. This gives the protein CASSLESSGSPDEQFF.

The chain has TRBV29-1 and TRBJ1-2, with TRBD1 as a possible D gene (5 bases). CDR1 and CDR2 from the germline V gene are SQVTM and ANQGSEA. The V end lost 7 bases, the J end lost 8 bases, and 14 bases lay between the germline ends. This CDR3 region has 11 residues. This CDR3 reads CSASLGDGYTF. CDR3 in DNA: TGCAGCGCCAGCCTAGGGGACGGCTACACCTTC.

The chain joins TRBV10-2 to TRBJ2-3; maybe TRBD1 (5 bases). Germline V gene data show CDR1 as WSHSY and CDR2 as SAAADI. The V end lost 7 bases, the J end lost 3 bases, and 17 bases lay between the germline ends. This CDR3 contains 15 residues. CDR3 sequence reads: CASIESRGFTDTQYF. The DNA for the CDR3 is TGCGCCAGCATCGAGTCAAGGGGTTTTACAGATACGCAGTATTTT.

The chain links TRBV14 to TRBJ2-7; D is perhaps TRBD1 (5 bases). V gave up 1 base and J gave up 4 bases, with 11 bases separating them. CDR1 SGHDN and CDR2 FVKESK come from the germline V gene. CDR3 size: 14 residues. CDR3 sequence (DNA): TGTGCCAGCAGCCAAGCAAATTCAGGGTACGAGCAGTACTTC. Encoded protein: CASSQANSGYEQYF.

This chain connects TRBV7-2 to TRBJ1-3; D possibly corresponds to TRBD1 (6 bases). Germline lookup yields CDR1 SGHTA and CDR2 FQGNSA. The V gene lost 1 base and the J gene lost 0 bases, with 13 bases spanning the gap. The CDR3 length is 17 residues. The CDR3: CASSLDGGANSGNTIYF. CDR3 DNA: TGTGCCAGCAGCTTAGATGGGGGCGCAAACTCTGGAAACACCATATATTTT.

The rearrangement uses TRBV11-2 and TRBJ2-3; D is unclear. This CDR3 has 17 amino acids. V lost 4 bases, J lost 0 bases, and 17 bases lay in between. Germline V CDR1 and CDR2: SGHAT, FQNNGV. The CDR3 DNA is TGTGCCAGCAGCTCCTCCCTGAGTCCGCCTAGCACAGATACGCAGTATTTT. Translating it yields CASSSSLSPPSTDTQYF. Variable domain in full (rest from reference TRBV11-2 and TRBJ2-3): EAGVAQSPRYKIIEKRQSVAFWCNPISGHATLYWYQQILGQGPKLLIQFQNNGVVDDSQLPKDRFSAERLKGVDSTLKIQPAKLEDSAVYLCASSSSLSPPSTDTQYFGPGTRLTVL.

The CDR3 region is CASSERGQGTPQHF. The CDR3 DNA is TGTGCCAGCTCAGAGAGGGGACAGGGTACGCCCCAGCATTTT. The V and J genes are TRBV18 and TRBJ1-5; 9 nucleotides agree with TRBD1. Per germline, CDR1 KGHSH and CDR2 LQKENI. Trimming at V came to 5 bases and at J to 9 bases, leaving 8 bases not matched to a gene. CDR3 length: 14 residues.

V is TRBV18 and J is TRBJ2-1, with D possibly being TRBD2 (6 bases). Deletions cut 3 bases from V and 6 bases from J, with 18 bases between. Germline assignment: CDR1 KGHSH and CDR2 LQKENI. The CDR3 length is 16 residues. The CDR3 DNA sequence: TGTGCCAGCTCACCCGGACTGACTAGAAATGGCAATGAGCAGTTCTTC. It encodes CASSPGLTRNGNEQFF.

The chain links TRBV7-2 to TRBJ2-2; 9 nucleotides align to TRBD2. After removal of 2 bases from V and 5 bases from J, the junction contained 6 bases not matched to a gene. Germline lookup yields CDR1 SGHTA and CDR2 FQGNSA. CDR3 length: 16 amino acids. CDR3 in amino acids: CASSLLGGRGTGELFF. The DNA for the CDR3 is TGTGCCAGCAGCTTACTCGGCGGGAGGGGAACCGGGGAGCTGTTTTTT.

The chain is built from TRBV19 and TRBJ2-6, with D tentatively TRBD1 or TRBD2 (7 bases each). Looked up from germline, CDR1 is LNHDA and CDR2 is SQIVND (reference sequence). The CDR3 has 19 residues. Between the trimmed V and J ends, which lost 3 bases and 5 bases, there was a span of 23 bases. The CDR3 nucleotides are TGTGCCAGTAGTATTGGGGGGGACAGAAAATACAGTAGGGCCAACGTCCTGACTTTC. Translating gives CASSIGGDRKYSRANVLTF.

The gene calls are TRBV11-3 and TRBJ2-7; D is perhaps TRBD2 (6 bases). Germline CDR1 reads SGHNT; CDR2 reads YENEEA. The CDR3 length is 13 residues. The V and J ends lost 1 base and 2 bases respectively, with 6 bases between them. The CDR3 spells CASSLAGAYEQYF. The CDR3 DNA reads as TGTGCCAGCAGCTTAGCGGGAGCCTACGAGCAGTACTTC. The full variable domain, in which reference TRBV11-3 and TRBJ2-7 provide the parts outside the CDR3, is EAGVVQSPRYKIIEKKQPVAFWCNPISGHNTLYWYLQNLGQGPELLIRYENEEAVDDSQLPKDRFSAERLKGVDSTLKIQPAELGDSAVYLCASSLAGAYEQYFGPGTRLTVT.

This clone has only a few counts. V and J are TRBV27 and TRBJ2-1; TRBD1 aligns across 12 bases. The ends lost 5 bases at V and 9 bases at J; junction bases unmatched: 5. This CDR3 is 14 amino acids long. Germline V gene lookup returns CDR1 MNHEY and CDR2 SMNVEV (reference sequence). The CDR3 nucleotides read TGTGCCAGCAGTCCAGGGACAGGGGGCGTTGAGCAGTTCTTC. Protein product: CASSPGTGGVEQFF.

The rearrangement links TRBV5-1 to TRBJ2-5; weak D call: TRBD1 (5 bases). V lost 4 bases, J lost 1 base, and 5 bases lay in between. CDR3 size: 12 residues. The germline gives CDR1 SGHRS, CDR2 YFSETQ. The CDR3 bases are TGCGCCAGCAGCGGGGCCCAAGAGACCCAGTACTTC. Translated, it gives CASSGAQETQYF.

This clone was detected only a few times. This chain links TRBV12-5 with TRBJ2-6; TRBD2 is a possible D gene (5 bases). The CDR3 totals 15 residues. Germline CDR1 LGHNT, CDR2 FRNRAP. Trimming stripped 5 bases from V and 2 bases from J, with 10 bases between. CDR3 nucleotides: TGTGCTAGTGGTCGAGGGAACCCTGGGGCCAACGTCCTGACTTTC. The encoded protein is CASGRGNPGANVLTF.